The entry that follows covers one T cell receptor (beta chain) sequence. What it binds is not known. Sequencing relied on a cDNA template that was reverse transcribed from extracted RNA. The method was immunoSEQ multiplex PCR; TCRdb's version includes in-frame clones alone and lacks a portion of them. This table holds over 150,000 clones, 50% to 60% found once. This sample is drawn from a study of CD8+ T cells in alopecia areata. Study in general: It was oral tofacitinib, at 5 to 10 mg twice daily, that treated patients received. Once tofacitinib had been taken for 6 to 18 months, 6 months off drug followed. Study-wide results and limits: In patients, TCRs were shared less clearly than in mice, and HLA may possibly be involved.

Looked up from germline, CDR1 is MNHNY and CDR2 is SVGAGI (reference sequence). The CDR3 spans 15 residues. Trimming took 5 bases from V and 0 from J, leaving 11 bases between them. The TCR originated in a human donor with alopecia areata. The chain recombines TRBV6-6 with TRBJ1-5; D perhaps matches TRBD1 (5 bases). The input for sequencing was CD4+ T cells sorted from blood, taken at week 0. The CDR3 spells CASSTTEYSNQPQHF. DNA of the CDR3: TGTGCCAGCAGTACGACAGAGTATAGCAATCAGCCCCAGCATTTT.